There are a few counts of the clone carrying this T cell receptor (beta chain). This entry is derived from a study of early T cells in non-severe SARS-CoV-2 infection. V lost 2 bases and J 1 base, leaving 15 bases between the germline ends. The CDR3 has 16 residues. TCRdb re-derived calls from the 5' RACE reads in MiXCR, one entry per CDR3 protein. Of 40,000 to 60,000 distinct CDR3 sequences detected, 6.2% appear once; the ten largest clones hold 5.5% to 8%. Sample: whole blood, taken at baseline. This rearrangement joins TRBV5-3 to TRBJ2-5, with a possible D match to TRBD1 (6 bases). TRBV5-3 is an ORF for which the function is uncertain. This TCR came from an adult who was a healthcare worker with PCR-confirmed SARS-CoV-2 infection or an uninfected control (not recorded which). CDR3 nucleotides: TGTGCCAGAAGCTTTCCCAGGGGTGCTCCCCAAGAGACCCAGTACTTC. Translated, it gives CARSFPRGAPQETQYF.